This T cell receptor (beta chain) was captured in a study of shared clonotypes between healthy human individuals. Whole-study findings and limits: Collection of samples was limited to blood; tissue repertoires likely differ.

The CDR3 covers 15 residues. The V and J ends lost 0 bases and 3 bases, in that order; junction bases with no gene match: 3. CDR1 and CDR2 (germline): MGHRA, YSYEKL. Assay: immunoSEQ multiplex PCR; the TCRdb copy retains only in-frame clones and omits some. The data contain 2.5 million or so clones, more than 90% of them singletons. As to this clone: What it binds is unknown.

V usage is TRBV4-1 and J usage is TRBJ2-5; 8 bases map to TRBD1. The specimen sequenced was naive CD4+ T cells sorted from blood. The subset was: CD45RA+ positively selected. The TCR sequence derives from a man between 18 and 35 years old in good health. CDR3 DNA sequence: TGCGCCAGCAGCCAAGAGGACAGGGTGGAAGAGACCCAGTACTTC. It codes for CASSQEDRVEETQYF.